The entry that follows covers one TCR beta chain sequence. Which antigen it targets is not known. Within one base of it there is no much larger clone, and no base qualities were kept. The sample holds other DNA sequences that translate to the same CDR3. This entry comes from a study of blood T cell repertoires in COVID-19 (TCRdb year 2020). Describing the broader study: Collaborator samples came from the United States, Italy and Spain and covered acute and convalescent phases of COVID-19. The prospective study material was composed of cDNA or gDNA derived from T cells, B-cell-depleted T cells, or PBMCs. Deeply sampled blood TCRbeta repertoires from subjects exposed to, actively infected with, or recovered from COVID-19 were included in the dataset. A freely available public database, intended as a resource for researchers studying the immune response to SARS-CoV-2, is where the repertoires were released. Samples were obtained from the ongoing ImmuneRACE study (first 160 participants) and from some 1,300 subjects provided by 6 global collaborators. The sample metadata nearly always contained a de-identified subject ID, COVID-19 status, age in years and sex. HLA class I and class II types, where available, came from metadata supplied by the sample provider rather than from assay-based typing.

Each collaborating institution followed its own protocols to collect whole blood in K2EDTA tubes. Collaborator samples were shipped for TCRbeta analysis as frozen whole blood, isolated PBMCs, or DNA extracted from either sample type. Per the germline V gene, SGHRS is the CDR1 and YFSETQ is the CDR2. The CDR3 runs 12 amino acids, cysteine and phenylalanine included. Only the CDR3 region is kept as DNA, spanning 36 bases read in frame from base 1. Relative to germline, V is 4 bases shorter and J is 4 bases shorter, with 8 bases between their ends. The immunoSEQ Assay, a bias-controlled multiplex PCR, was used to amplify TCRbeta CDR3 regions from genomic DNA. For the original study's pipeline: The number of nucleated cells in each sample was estimated from the amplification of reference gene primers within the assay. Sequence reads were collapsed and filtered to measure the absolute abundance of every unique TCRbeta CDR3 rearrangement. For each sample, productive Simpson clonality was calculated as the square root of Simpson's diversity index across productive rearrangements. Imported from immuneACCESS, the table was reduced by TCRdb to in-frame sequences with V and J called. These copies leave out some clones; in studies compared against another copy, an unresolved V gene accounts for under half, and the cause of the remainder is not known. V, J and clone size reflect that table, while D and trimming were determined from the DNA. This sample lists under 170,000 clones; around 87% were detected once. In total, the top ten clones hold less than 4.5% of the sample.

Beyond this particular receptor, the publication reports: How much clinical and demographic metadata was included differed by source and by participant, and the metadata was provided uncurated.

Material for sequencing was peripheral blood. Recombination joined TRBV5-1 with TRBJ1-2, and possibly TRBD1, on 5 matching bases. The clonotype was recovered from a woman in her sixties with active or convalescent COVID-19. The nucleotide sequence reads TGCGCCAGCAGCCCCGACAGCTATGGCTACACCTTC. This yields the protein CASSPDSYGYTF.